This T cell receptor (beta chain) was found in a study of T cell changes during pregnancy in multiple sclerosis. The repertoire was sequenced with immunoSEQ multiplex PCR; TCRdb's copy has only in-frame clones and lacks some. Seen here are roughly 77,000 clones, around 90% observed once, and the top ten hold around 2%. Trimming shortened V by 0 bases and J by 1 base, and 15 bases separated the two germline ends. The germline V gene encodes CDR1 LNHDA and CDR2 SQIVND (reference sequence). The CDR3 runs to 17 residues. The chain couples TRBV19 to TRBJ2-5; D is possibly TRBD2 (5 bases). Here the sequenced sample was peripheral blood, taken in the second trimester of pregnancy. The source is a female donor with multiple sclerosis, enrolled in a pregnancy study. CDR3 bases: TGTGCCAGTAGTATAGAAGGTAGGAGCGGCGGCCAAGAGACCCAGTACTTC. It yields the protein CASSIEGRSGGQETQYF.